The 21 T cell receptor beta chains in this list originate from one sample, sequenced in a study of cytomegalovirus exposure and HLA in healthy donors. PCR employed 60 Vbeta and 13 Jbeta primers. TCRdb's copy holds only in-frame clones and misses some; the assay was immunoSEQ multiplex PCR. The sample lists about 82,000 clones, about 74% occurring once. Material for sequencing was PBMCs. All receptors come from a woman aged 45-65 years in good health and CMV-seropositive.

This chain uses TRBV27 with TRBJ2-3; D is perhaps TRBD2 (6 bases). The CDR3 has 15 amino acids. V lost 4 bases and J lost 3, with 14 bases in between. In germline, CDR1 is MNHEY, CDR2 SMNVEV (reference sequence). CDR3 residues: CASSSRRVDTDTQYF. Here the CDR3 DNA reads TGTGCCAGCAGTTCCAGGAGGGTTGATACAGATACGCAGTATTTT.

The chain has TRBV6-6 and TRBJ2-1, with a possible D match to TRBD2 (6 bases). Germline V lookup: CDR1 MNHNY, CDR2 SVGAGI (reference sequence). CDR3 length equals 14 residues. Between the trimmed V and J ends, which lost 5 bases and 7 bases, there was a span of 15 bases. For the CDR3, the DNA is TGTGCCAGCAGTGCCCCGGGACTTTTAAATGAGCAGTTCTTC. Encoded protein: CASSAPGLLNEQFF.

The chain has TRBV6-5 and TRBJ1-5; D remains unclear. CDR3 length: 15 amino acids. Germline values: CDR1 MNHEY, CDR2 SVGAGI. V lost 6 bases and J 2 bases, leaving 14 bases between the germline ends. CDR3 sequence reads: CASRPRGSGNQPQHF. Written as DNA, the CDR3 is TGTGCCAGCAGGCCACGGGGTTCGGGCAATCAGCCCCAGCATTTT.

This chain links TRBV19 with TRBJ2-1; 10 positions agree with TRBD2. The CDR3 is 14 residues long. Trimming removed 6 bases from V and 5 bases from J; junction bases left unmatched: 4. Germline-derived CDR1 and CDR2 are LNHDA and SQIVND (reference sequence). This chain's CDR3 is CASRRLAGHNEQFF. The CDR3 DNA reads as TGTGCCAGTAGGAGACTAGCGGGCCACAATGAGCAGTTCTTC. The full variable domain, in which reference TRBV19 and TRBJ2-1 provide the parts outside the CDR3, is DGGITQSPKYLFRKEGQNVTLSCEQNLNHDAMYWYRQDPGQGLRLIYYSQIVNDFQKGDIAEGYSVSREKKESFPLTVTSAQKNPTAFYLCASRRLAGHNEQFFGPGTRLTVL.

This clone has a handful of counts. The rearrangement links TRBV2 to TRBJ2-1; D ambiguous. Trimming left V 4 bases short and J 9 bases short, with 7 bases between. Per germline, CDR1 SNHLY and CDR2 FYNNEI. The CDR3 has 11 residues. The DNA of the CDR3 is TGTGCCAGCAGTGTAGAACTTGAGCAGTTCTTC. Amino acids: CASSVELEQFF.

V usage is TRBV5-1 and J usage is TRBJ2-3; 10 bases are a match to TRBD2. CDR1 and CDR2 from the germline V gene are SGHRS and YFSETQ. The CDR3 contains 14 residues. The V segment lost 7 bases and the J segment 4 bases; nucleotides outside the gene matches: 6. CDR3 in amino acids: CASSASGRSDTQYF. In nucleotides, the CDR3 is TGCGCCAGCTCCGCTAGCGGGAGATCAGATACGCAGTATTTT.

The V call is TRBV29-1, the J call TRBJ2-7, with TRBD1 as a possible D gene (6 bases). CDR1 SQVTM and CDR2 ANQGSEA come from the germline V gene. The CDR3 runs to 18 residues. V was trimmed by 8 bases and J by 2 bases, leaving 31 bases between them. The CDR3: CSSLTPLRPARGTYEQYF. The CDR3 nucleotides read TGCAGCTCCTTGACCCCTTTAAGGCCAGCGAGGGGGACCTACGAGCAGTACTTC.

This chain joins TRBV30 and TRBJ2-7; maybe TRBD2 (6 bases). CDR1 is GTSNPN, CDR2 SVGIG, per germline (reference sequence). V was clipped by 8 bases and J by 2 bases, with 16 bases between them. This CDR3 comprises 13 residues. DNA of the CDR3: TGTGCCACGAGGAGGGGCACAACCTACGAGCAGTACTTC. Residues: CATRRGTTYEQYF.

The rearrangement uses TRBV30 and TRBJ1-5; 8 bases are a match to TRBD1. Germline V gives CDR1 GTSNPN, CDR2 SVGIG (reference sequence). The junction had 6 bases not matched to a gene; V was cut back by 3 bases and J by 2 bases. This CDR3 region has 15 residues. CDR3 in amino acids: CAWSLSGGGNQPQHF. In DNA form, the CDR3 reads TGTGCCTGGAGCCTCTCAGGGGGCGGCAATCAGCCCCAGCATTTT.

The V and J genes are TRBV5-1 and TRBJ1-2, with TRBD1 identical over 7 bases. V was clipped by 5 bases and J by 0 bases; unmatched bases: 7. Germline V gene data show CDR1 as SGHRS and CDR2 as YFSETQ. CDR3 length equals 15 residues. CDR3 sequence: CASRVWTGSNYGYTF. The CDR3 nucleotides read TGCGCCAGCAGGGTTTGGACAGGCTCTAACTATGGCTACACCTTC.

The rearrangement links TRBV6-1 to TRBJ1-1; D uncertain. This CDR3 contains 13 residues. Germline V gene sequence: CDR1 MNHNS, CDR2 SASEGT. Trimming shortened V by 3 bases and J by 0 bases, and 5 bases separated the two germline ends. The CDR3 sequence: CASSDGMNTEAFF. CDR3 sequence (DNA): TGTGCCAGCAGTGACGGTATGAACACTGAAGCTTTCTTT.

This chain connects TRBV7-9 to TRBJ2-7; D is uncertain. V lost 0 bases and J lost 3, with 6 bases in between. Germline V CDR1 and CDR2: SEHNR, FQNEAQ (reference sequence). The CDR3 runs 13 residues. The CDR3 nucleotides are TGTGCCAGCAGCTTAGCGGAGTACTACGAGCAGTACTTC. It translates to CASSLAEYYEQYF.

The chain carries TRBV7-8 and TRBJ2-7; 7 bases align to TRBD2. Unmatched junction bases numbered 12, after V lost 6 bases and J lost 13 bases. The germline CDR1 and CDR2 sequences are SGHVS and FQNEAQ. This CDR3 comprises 12 residues. The CDR3 sequence is CASRYPTGTTYF. DNA of the CDR3: TGTGCCAGCAGATACCCCACCGGGACTACTTACTTC.

J is TRBJ1-1 and V is TRBV5-4, with TRBD1 matching 8 bases. The CDR3 contains 15 residues. In germline, CDR1 is SGHNT, CDR2 YYREEE (reference sequence). V gave up 0 bases and J gave up 3 bases; unmatched junction bases: 4. The CDR3 DNA reads as TGTGCCAGCAGCTTGGCGGGCAGGGGGCACACTGAAGCTTTCTTT. This sequence encodes CASSLAGRGHTEAFF. Complete variable domain (other parts from reference TRBV5-4 and TRBJ1-1): ETGVTQSPTHLIKTRGQQVTLRCSSQSGHNTVSWYQQALGQGPQFIFQYYREEENGRGNFPPRFSGLQFPNYSSELNVNALELDDSALYLCASSLAGRGHTEAFFGQGTRLTVV.

The V call is TRBV7-9, the J call TRBJ2-1; 8 bases are a match to TRBD1. The trim removed 1 base at V and 8 bases at J, leaving 7 bases unmatched. Germline assignment: CDR1 SEHNR and CDR2 FQNEAQ (reference sequence). CDR3 length: 15 residues. The CDR3 sequence: CASSLGFRGHDEQFF. CDR3 DNA: TGTGCCAGCAGCTTAGGCTTCAGGGGGCACGATGAGCAGTTCTTC.

V gene TRBV28 combines with J gene TRBJ2-3; D gene uncertain. In germline, CDR1 is MDHEN, CDR2 SYDVKM. V lost 3 bases and J 4 bases, leaving 5 bases between the germline ends. The CDR3 runs 12 residues. The CDR3 region has the DNA TGTGCCAGCAGTTTGCGTGCAGATACGCAGTATTTT. Residues: CASSLRADTQYF.

The sample holds a few counts of this clone. V gene TRBV7-8 combines with J gene TRBJ2-1, with 7 bases that match TRBD2. Per the germline V gene, CDR1 is SGHVS and CDR2 is FQNEAQ. The CDR3 extends over 12 amino acids. The trim removed 5 bases at V and 10 bases at J, leaving 5 bases unmatched. For the CDR3, the DNA is TGTGCCAGCAGCCGACCGGGACTAGAGCAGTTCTTC. It codes for CASSRPGLEQFF.

V and J are TRBV19 and TRBJ2-1, with 11 bases lining up with TRBD2. This CDR3 region has 15 residues. V dropped 4 bases and J dropped 6; count of bases not matched to a gene: 5. Germline values: CDR1 LNHDA, CDR2 SQIVND (reference sequence). The CDR3 loop reads CASSKASGRINEQFF. The CDR3 DNA sequence: TGTGCCAGTAGTAAGGCTAGCGGGAGGATCAATGAGCAGTTCTTC.

The DNA of the CDR3 is TGTGCCAGTAGTATAGGGCACCTTCTAGATACGCAGTATTTT. This gives the protein CASSIGHLLDTQYF. This rearrangement joins TRBV19 to TRBJ2-3; D is unresolved. CDR1 is LNHDA and CDR2 is SQIVND in the germline V gene (reference sequence). Trimming pared 1 base from V and 5 bases from J, leaving 10 bases between. The CDR3 extends over 14 amino acids. Full variable domain (remainder filled in from reference TRBV19 and TRBJ2-3): DGGITQSPKYLFRKEGQNVTLSCEQNLNHDAMYWYRQDPGQGLRLIYYSQIVNDFQKGDIAEGYSVSREKKESFPLTVTSAQKNPTAFYLCASSIGHLLDTQYFGPGTRLTVL.

The V gene is TRBV5-1, the J gene TRBJ2-5; 9 bases line up with TRBD2. Near its end, the DNA agrees better with TRBJ2-7, so the J call may be wrong. This CDR3 is 14 amino acids long. Germline V gives CDR1 SGHRS, CDR2 YFSETQ. The CDR3 sequence: CASSRTSVAYEQYF. For the CDR3, the DNA is TGCGCCAGCAGCAGGACTAGCGTTGCCTACGAGCAGTACTTC.

V is TRBV6-5 and J is TRBJ2-7; D ambiguous. Deletions cut 4 bases from V and 5 bases from J, with 15 bases between. Per germline, CDR1 MNHEY and CDR2 SVGAGI. The CDR3 loop spans 14 amino acids. CDR3 protein: CASSSRSPRDEQYF. The CDR3 coding sequence is TGTGCCAGCAGTTCCCGCTCCCCCCGCGACGAGCAGTACTTC.